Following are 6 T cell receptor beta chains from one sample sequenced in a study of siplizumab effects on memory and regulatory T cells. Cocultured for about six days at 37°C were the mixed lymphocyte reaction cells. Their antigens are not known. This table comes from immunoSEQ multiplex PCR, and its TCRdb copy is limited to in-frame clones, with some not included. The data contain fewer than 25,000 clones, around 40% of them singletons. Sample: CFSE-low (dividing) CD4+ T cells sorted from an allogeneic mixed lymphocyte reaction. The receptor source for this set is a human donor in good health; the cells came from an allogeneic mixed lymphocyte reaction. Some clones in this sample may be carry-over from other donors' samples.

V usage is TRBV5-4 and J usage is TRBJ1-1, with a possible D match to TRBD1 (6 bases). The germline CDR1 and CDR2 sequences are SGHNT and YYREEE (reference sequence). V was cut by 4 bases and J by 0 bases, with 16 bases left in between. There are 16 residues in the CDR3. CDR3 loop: CASSQGTQTMNTEAFF. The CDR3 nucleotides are TGTGCCAGCAGCCAGGGGACACAGACGATGAACACTGAAGCTTTCTTT.

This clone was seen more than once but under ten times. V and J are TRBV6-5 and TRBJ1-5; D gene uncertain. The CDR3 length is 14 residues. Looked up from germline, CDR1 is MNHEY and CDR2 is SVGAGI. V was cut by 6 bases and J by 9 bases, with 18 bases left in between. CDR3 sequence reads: CASSPVRPGGPQHF. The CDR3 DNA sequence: TGTGCCAGCAGCCCGGTCCGACCAGGCGGGCCCCAGCATTTT.

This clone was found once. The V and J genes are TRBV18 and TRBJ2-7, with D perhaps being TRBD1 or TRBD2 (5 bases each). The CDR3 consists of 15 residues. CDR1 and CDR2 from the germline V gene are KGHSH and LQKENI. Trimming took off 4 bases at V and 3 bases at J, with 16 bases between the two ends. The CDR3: CASSLQQLGVYEQYF. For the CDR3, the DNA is TGTGCCAGCTCACTCCAGCAGTTGGGGGTCTACGAGCAGTACTTC.

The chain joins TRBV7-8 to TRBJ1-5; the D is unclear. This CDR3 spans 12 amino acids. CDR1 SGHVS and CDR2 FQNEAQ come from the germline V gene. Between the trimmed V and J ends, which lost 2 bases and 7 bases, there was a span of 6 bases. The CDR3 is CASSLSVQPQHF. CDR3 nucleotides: TGTGCCAGCAGCTTATCGGTCCAGCCCCAGCATTTT.

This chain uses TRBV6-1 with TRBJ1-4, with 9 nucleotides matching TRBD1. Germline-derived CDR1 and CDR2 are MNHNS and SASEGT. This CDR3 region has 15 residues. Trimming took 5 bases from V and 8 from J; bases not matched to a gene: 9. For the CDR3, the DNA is TGTGCCAGCAGTTCCACAACAGGGGGCGAAGAAAAACTGTTTTTT. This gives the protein CASSSTTGGEEKLFF.

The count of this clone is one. The CDR3 nucleotides are TGCAGCGGAGGGACACTTCCCGGCGCTGAAGCTTTCTTT. Translating it yields CSGGTLPGAEAFF. The rearrangement uses TRBV29-1 and TRBJ1-1; tentative D call: TRBD1 (6 bases). CDR1 and CDR2 from the germline V gene are SQVTM and ANQGSEA. Trimming stripped 7 bases from V and 6 bases from J, with 18 bases between. The CDR3 totals 13 residues.